There are a few counts of the clone carrying this TCR beta chain. A single base separates this from a much larger clone, so it may be a read error. Germline V gives CDR1 ENHRY, CDR2 SYGVKD. The CDR3 loop spans 14 amino acids. The data are from a study of read filtering for tumor transcriptome and immune sequencing. For the study at large: IR-seq gave about 3.5 to 10.27 million TCR reads per sample; RNA-seq gave roughly 75 to 1,300.

The library was built from around 0.4 ug RNA with molecular barcoded adaptors for alpha/delta and beta/gamma chains. TCRdb called the reads again in MiXCR, with one record for every CDR3 protein. The sample records roughly 25,000 distinct CDR3 sequences, around 14% being singletons. The clonotype originates from a donor older than 35 with multiple myeloma. The chain joins TRBV10-3 to TRBJ2-2; a weak D match, TRBD2 (6 bases). Sequences were obtained from a population of CD138-negative cells sorted from bone marrow. CDR3 sequence (DNA): TGTGCCATCAAGCGACTAGGACCCACCGGGGAGCTGCTTTTT. Protein: CAIKRLGPTGELLF.